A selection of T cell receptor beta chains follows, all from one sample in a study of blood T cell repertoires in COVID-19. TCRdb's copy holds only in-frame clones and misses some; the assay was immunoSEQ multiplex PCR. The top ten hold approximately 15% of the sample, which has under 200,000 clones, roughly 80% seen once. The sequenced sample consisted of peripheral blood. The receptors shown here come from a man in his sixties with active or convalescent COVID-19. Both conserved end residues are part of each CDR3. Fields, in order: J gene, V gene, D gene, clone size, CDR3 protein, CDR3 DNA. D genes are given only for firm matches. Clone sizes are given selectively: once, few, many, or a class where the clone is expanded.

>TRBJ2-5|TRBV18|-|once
CASSPPNTGIKGETQYF
TGTGCCAGCTCACCACCAAATACAGGGATCAAGGGAGAGACCCAGTACTTC
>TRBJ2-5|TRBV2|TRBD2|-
CASRQVAGAETQYF
TGTGCCAGCAGGCAGGTAGCGGGAGCAGAGACCCAGTACTTC
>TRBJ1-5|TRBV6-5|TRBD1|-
CASRPNRDSYQPQHF
TGTGCCAGCAGGCCGAACCGGGACAGCTATCAGCCCCAGCATTTT
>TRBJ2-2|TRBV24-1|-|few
CATSGASTGELFF
TGTGCCACCAGTGGGGCAAGCACCGGGGAGCTGTTTTTT
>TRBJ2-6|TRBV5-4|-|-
CASGALTETGANVLTF
TGTGCCAGCGGGGCTTTGACAGAGACTGGGGCCAACGTCCTGACTTTC
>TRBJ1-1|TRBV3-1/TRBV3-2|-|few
CASSQGRERAFF
TGTGCCAGCAGCCAAGGGAGGGAAAGAGCTTTCTTT
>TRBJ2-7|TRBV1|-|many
CTSSQDLGLRGEQYF
TGCACCAGCAGCCAAGATCTAGGCCTCCGAGGGGAGCAGTACTTC
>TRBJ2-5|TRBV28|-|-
CASSSLRETQYF
TGTGCCAGCAGTTCGCTACGGGAGACCCAGTACTTC
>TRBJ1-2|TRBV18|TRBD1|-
CASSHGQGGGYTF
TGTGCCAGCTCACACGGACAGGGAGGAGGCTACACCTTC
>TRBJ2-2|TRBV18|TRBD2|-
CASSSLLAGGTGELFF
TGTGCCAGCTCATCCCTACTAGCGGGAGGAACCGGGGAGCTGTTTTTT
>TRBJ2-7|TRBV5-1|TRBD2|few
CASSPGLAGGGRSYEQYF
TGCGCCAGCAGCCCCGGACTAGCGGGAGGGGGTAGGTCCTACGAGCAGTACTTC
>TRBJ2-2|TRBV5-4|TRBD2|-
CASSSSGLNTGELFF
TGTGCCAGCAGCAGTAGCGGGCTGAACACCGGGGAGCTGTTTTTT
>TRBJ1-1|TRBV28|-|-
CASSLWGATEAFF
TGTGCCAGCAGTTTATGGGGGGCGACTGAAGCTTTCTTT
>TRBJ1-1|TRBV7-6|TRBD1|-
CASSPQTGMNTEAFF
TGTGCCAGCAGCCCCCAGACAGGGATGAACACTGAAGCTTTCTTT
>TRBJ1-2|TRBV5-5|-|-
CASSFTQPVGYGYTF
TGTGCCAGCAGCTTTACACAGCCGGTTGGCTATGGCTACACCTTC
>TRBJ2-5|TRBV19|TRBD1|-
CASSLSGTGGETQYF
TGTGCCAGTAGTCTATCCGGGACAGGGGGAGAGACCCAGTACTTC
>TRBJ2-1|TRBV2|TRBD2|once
CASFLRREGEQFF
TGTGCCAGCTTCCTCCGGCGGGAGGGTGAGCAGTTCTTC
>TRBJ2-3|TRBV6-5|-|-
CASRQGLGTDTQYF
TGTGCCAGCAGACAGGGATTGGGCACAGATACGCAGTATTTT
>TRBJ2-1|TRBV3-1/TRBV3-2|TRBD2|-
CASSSGLAGYNEQFF
TGTGCCAGCAGCTCGGGACTAGCGGGATACAATGAGCAGTTCTTC
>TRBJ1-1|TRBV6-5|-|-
CASSYSSARRAFF
TGTGCCAGCAGTTACTCCTCTGCTAGACGAGCTTTCTTT
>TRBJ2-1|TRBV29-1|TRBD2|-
CSVEEREGPYYNEQFF
TGCAGCGTTGAAGAGCGGGAGGGCCCCTACTACAATGAGCAGTTCTTC
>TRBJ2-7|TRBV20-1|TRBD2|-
CSASSAASGRGEQYF
TGCAGTGCTAGTTCTGCGGCTAGCGGGAGGGGCGAGCAGTACTTC
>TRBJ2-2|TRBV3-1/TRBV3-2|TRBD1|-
CASSQAGTGDTGELFF
TGTGCCAGCAGCCAAGCCGGGACAGGGGACACCGGGGAGCTGTTTTTT
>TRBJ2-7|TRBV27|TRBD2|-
CASRPGLAGGYDEQYF
TGTGCCAGCAGACCAGGACTAGCGGGAGGGTACGACGAGCAGTACTTC
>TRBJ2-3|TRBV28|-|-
CASSRLVDTQYF
TGTGCCAGCAGCAGACTAGTAGATACGCAGTATTTT
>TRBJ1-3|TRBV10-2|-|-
CASSESHGGNTIYF
TGCGCCAGCAGTGAGTCGCACGGTGGAAACACCATATATTTT
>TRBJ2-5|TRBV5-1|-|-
CASRGGASELQETQYF
TGCGCCAGCAGGGGGGGGGCTAGCGAGCTCCAAGAGACCCAGTACTTC
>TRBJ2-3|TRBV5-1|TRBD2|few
CASSRLAGDADTQYF
TGCGCCAGCAGCCGACTAGCGGGAGATGCAGATACGCAGTATTTT